This T cell receptor beta chain appears in the sequencing data of a study of cytomegalovirus exposure and HLA in healthy donors. General observations from the study: Reportedly, cytomegalovirus status was diagnosed with high sensitivity and specificity. The CMV antigen specificity of a few CMV-associated chains was confirmed through in vitro analysis. First-cohort TCR clusters tended to co-occur in the approximately 120 validation repertoires, a later analysis found. The authors enumerated 150 to 200 TCR beta chains as linked to cytomegalovirus.

The CDR3 covers 16 residues. CDR1 is ENHRY, CDR2 SYGVKD, per germline. The V and J ends lost 3 bases and 3 bases, in that order; junction bases with no gene match: 4. In regard to this clone: Antigen: not known.

Using immunoSEQ multiplex PCR, the repertoire was profiled, and TCRdb retains in-frame clones only, with some absent. The sample includes about 110,000 clones, approximately 85% of them seen just once. This chain connects TRBV10-3 to TRBJ2-1, with 11 nucleotides matching TRBD1. Specimen: PBMCs. The TCR was taken from a woman aged 18-29 years in good health and CMV-seronegative. CDR3 DNA sequence: TGTGCCATCAGTGAAGGGGGACAGGGGGTCTACAATGAGCAGTTCTTC. It translates to CAISEGGQGVYNEQFF.